These T cell receptor beta chains were read from a single sample in a study of T cell responses to AZD1222 COVID-19 vaccine. Method: immunoSEQ multiplex PCR; TCRdb's copy keeps in-frame clones and lacks some. The repertoire holds approximately 140,000 clones, with 85% to 95% as singletons. The sample consisted of peripheral blood, taken on day 0 of AZD1222 vaccination. The origin of the receptors is an adult in good health. The CDR3 runs from the conserved cysteine through the conserved F or W. D genes are given only for firm matches. Only some rows state a clone size, as once, few, many or a class for expanded clones.

>TRBV6-1|TRBJ1-1|NA|NA
TGTGCCAGCATAGAGACGGCATTTGAAGCTTTCTTT
CASIETAFEAFF
>TRBV6-6|TRBJ2-7|TRBD1|NA
TGTGCCAGCAACCCACAGGGACAGAGTCGAGGCGAGCAGTACTTC
CASNPQGQSRGEQYF
>TRBV28|TRBJ1-4|NA|NA
TGTGCCAGCACCAAAGGGGGTGCAGGGCGCCTGATTTTT
CASTKGGAGRLIF
>TRBV5-1|TRBJ1-1|NA|NA
TGCGCCAGCAGCTTCTCCAGGGTAGCTGGTGAAGCTTTCTTT
CASSFSRVAGEAFF
>TRBV6-5|TRBJ1-2|NA|NA
TGTGCCACCCTTGGGGAGGGTTGGTACTACACCTTC
CATLGEGWYYTF
>TRBV11-3|TRBJ1-1|NA|once
TGTGCCAGCAGCCTGAGGGGGGACACTGAAGCTTTCTTT
CASSLRGDTEAFF
>TRBV18|TRBJ1-2|NA|once
TGTGCCAGCTCACTCCGGGGGGATCCCTATGGCTACACCTTC
CASSLRGDPYGYTF
>TRBV3-1/TRBV3-2|TRBJ1-1|NA|NA
TGTGCCAGCAGCCCGACAGACTCAATGAACACTGAAGCTTTCTTT
CASSPTDSMNTEAFF
>TRBV4-1|TRBJ1-2|NA|once
TGCGCCAGCAGCCAAGAAGGCAGGGGCTATGGCTACACCTTC
CASSQEGRGYGYTF
>TRBV7-9|TRBJ1-1|NA|NA
TGTGCCAGCAGCTTGGGGGTTGGCACTGAAGCTTTCTTT
CASSLGVGTEAFF
>TRBV7-9|TRBJ2-7|NA|once
TGTGCCAGCAGCTTAGTGGTGGGGGATTCCGAGCAGTACTTC
CASSLVVGDSEQYF
>TRBV5-4|TRBJ2-7|NA|NA
TGTGCCAGCAGCCATACAGGGAGCCACGAGCAGTACTTC
CASSHTGSHEQYF
>TRBV15|TRBJ1-5|NA|NA
TGTGCCACCAGCAGAGATACAATTTTGCAGCCCCAGCATTTT
CATSRDTILQPQHF
>TRBV5-1|TRBJ2-7|NA|NA
TGCGCCAGCAGCTCCCGGGACATATCCTACGAGCAGTACTTC
CASSSRDISYEQYF
>TRBV5-6|TRBJ1-2|NA|NA
TGTGCCAGCAGCTTCACTGGAGCTAACTATGGCTACACCTTC
CASSFTGANYGYTF
>TRBV6-2/TRBV6-3|TRBJ1-2|NA|NA
TGTGCCAGCAGTTTGAGCCAGGGCTATGGCTACACCTTC
CASSLSQGYGYTF
>TRBV6-2/TRBV6-3|TRBJ2-2|NA|NA
TGTGCCAGCAGTCTAGAGGTGAACACCGGGGAGCTGTTTTTT
CASSLEVNTGELFF
>TRBV28|TRBJ1-2|NA|NA
TGTGCCAGCAGTCTCGATACAGGGTTAGGCTACACCTTC
CASSLDTGLGYTF
>TRBV5-6|TRBJ2-1|NA|NA
TGTGCCAGCAGCTCCGATCCGAGCTCCTACAATGAGCAGTTCTTC
CASSSDPSSYNEQFF
>TRBV3-1/TRBV3-2|TRBJ2-2|TRBD2|NA
TGTGCCAGCAGCCCTTTTGGACTAGGGGCGAACACCGGGGAGCTGTTTTTT
CASSPFGLGANTGELFF
>TRBV9|TRBJ2-4|NA|NA
TGTGCCAGCAGCGTAGGTGTCAGGGCCGGCGCCAAAAACATTCAGTACTTC
CASSVGVRAGAKNIQYF
>TRBV6-5|TRBJ1-1|NA|NA
TGTGCCAGCAGTTGGGTAGTGGGGAGCACTGAAGCTTTCTTT
CASSWVVGSTEAFF
>TRBV6-6|TRBJ2-7|TRBD2|NA
TGTGCCAGCAGTTTTAGCGGGGGCTACGAGCAGTACTTC
CASSFSGGYEQYF
>TRBV18|TRBJ1-1|NA|once
TGTGCCAGCTCACACAGGGCAGGATGGCCTGAAGCTTTCTTT
CASSHRAGWPEAFF
>TRBV4-1|TRBJ2-7|TRBD1|NA
TGCGCCAGCAGCCAAGGCCTCAACAGGGGCAACGACGAGCAGTACTTC
CASSQGLNRGNDEQYF
>TRBV4-1|TRBJ1-1|TRBD1|NA
TGCGCCAGCAGCCTAATGACAGGGGACACTGAAGCTTTCTTT
CASSLMTGDTEAFF
>TRBV15|TRBJ2-7|TRBD1|NA
TGTGCCACCAGCAGAGGGCGGACAGGGCTCTACGAGCAGTACTTC
CATSRGRTGLYEQYF
>TRBV6-6|TRBJ1-6|NA|NA
TGTGCCAGCAGTCCATCTGACGGGGCGTGGGGTTCACCCCTCCACTTT
CASSPSDGAWGSPLHF
>TRBV5-6|TRBJ1-1|NA|NA
TGTGCCAGCAGCTTGTTGACAGAATTTAACACTGAAGCTTTCTTT
CASSLLTEFNTEAFF
>TRBV19|TRBJ1-3|NA|NA
TGTGCCAGTAGTATAGAAGGGAGCTCTGGAAACACCATATATTTT
CASSIEGSSGNTIYF
>TRBV12-3/TRBV12-4|TRBJ1-2|NA|NA
TGTGCCAGCAGTCCTAGACAGGACTATGGCTACACCTTC
CASSPRQDYGYTF
>TRBV15|TRBJ2-7|TRBD2|NA
TGTGCCACCAGCACGGGAGGGGTCGAGCAGTACTTC
CATSTGGVEQYF
>TRBV6-1|TRBJ1-5|NA|NA
TGTGCCAGCAGTGAATCCCGGGACAATCCTTCAAGACCCCAGCATTTT
CASSESRDNPSRPQHF
>TRBV6-5|TRBJ2-7|NA|NA
TGTGCCAGCAGGGCCCGAGGGTTCTACGAGCAGTACTTC
CASRARGFYEQYF
>TRBV2|TRBJ1-5|NA|NA
TGTGCCAGCAGTGCAGGGTGGGATCAGCCCCAGCATTTT
CASSAGWDQPQHF
>TRBV6-1|TRBJ2-1|TRBD2|NA
TGTGCCAGCAGTGAATTTGGACTAGCGGACGATGAGCAGTTCTTC
CASSEFGLADDEQFF
>TRBV5-5|TRBJ2-7|NA|NA
TGTGCCAGCAGCTTGGGCTTACCCCCGGACTACGAGCAGTACTTC
CASSLGLPPDYEQYF
>TRBV11-2|TRBJ2-7|NA|few
TGTGCCAGCAGCTTCGGGGGTGGGGGCTCCTACGAGCAGTACTTC
CASSFGGGGSYEQYF